The present T cell receptor (beta chain) was sequenced within a study of cytomegalovirus exposure and HLA in healthy donors. Study-wide results and caveats: There were under 200 TCR beta chains listed as cytomegalovirus-associated. Among the CMV-associated chains, a few were confirmed in vitro as specific for CMV antigens.

In regard to this clone: Its specificity is not known.

Germline-derived CDR1 and CDR2 are MNHNS and SASEGT. V trimming: 1 base; J trimming: 0 bases; junction bases outside the gene matches: 4. The CDR3 consists of 17 residues. The donors were members of the validation cohort comprising approximately 110 subjects, separate from the approximately 630-subject first cohort. Here immunoSEQ multiplex PCR was the method, and the copy in TCRdb shows in-frame clones only, minus some. Counted here are about 88,000 clones, 80% to 85% occurring once; the ten biggest clones make up around an eighth. The sequenced sample consisted of PBMCs. The chain uses TRBV6-1 and TRBJ2-1; 9 bases match TRBD2. The sequence was obtained from a young woman in good health and CMV-seropositive. This chain's CDR3 is CASSEEGGGVSYNEQFF. Here the CDR3 DNA reads TGTGCCAGCAGTGAAGAAGGCGGGGGGGTCTCCTACAATGAGCAGTTCTTC.